This TCR beta chain was recovered during a study of T cell responses to AZD1222 COVID-19 vaccine. The method was immunoSEQ multiplex PCR; TCRdb's version includes in-frame clones alone and lacks a portion of them. The table has some 130,000 clones, 80% to 90% seen once. A single count supports this clone. Trimming left V 5 bases short and J 3 bases short, with 11 bases between. The CDR3 consists of 13 residues. CDR1 and CDR2 from the germline V gene are SGHNT and YENEEA. Here the sequenced sample was peripheral blood, taken 28 days after the second AZD1222 dose. The chain joins TRBV11-3 to TRBJ2-7; TRBD1 is a possible D gene (6 bases). This sequence originates from an adult who received the AZD1222 COVID-19 vaccine. The CDR3 sequence: CASSLGQNYEQYF. Here the CDR3 DNA reads TGTGCCAGCAGCCTAGGACAGAACTACGAGCAGTACTTC.